This record concerns one T cell receptor (beta chain) sequence. The sample is drawn from a study of blood T cell repertoires in COVID-19. Study as a whole: Specimens from acute and convalescent COVID-19 originated in the United States, Italy and Spain.

Germline-derived CDR1 and CDR2 are SGHVS and FNYEAQ. V lost 0 bases and J 3 bases, leaving 24 bases between the germline ends. The CDR3 is 19 residues long. Cohort allocation depended upon clinical history that participants reported. Original handling: Nucleated cell counts were estimated from reference gene primer amplification. Some clones are missing from TCRdb's copy, which holds only in-frame ones; the method was immunoSEQ multiplex PCR. That table gives V, J and clone size, and the DNA gave D and trimming. This table holds 110,000 to 150,000 clones, about 89% found once. The TCR originated in a man between 60 and 75 years old who had recovered from COVID-19. The sequenced material came from PBMCs or T cells enriched from blood (not recorded which). V and J are TRBV7-6 and TRBJ2-7; possible D gene TRBD1, 6 bases. As DNA, the CDR3 is TGTGCCAGCAGCTTAGCTGACGGCAGGGGTGAACTAGTTGACTACGAGCAGTACTTC. Protein product: CASSLADGRGELVDYEQYF.